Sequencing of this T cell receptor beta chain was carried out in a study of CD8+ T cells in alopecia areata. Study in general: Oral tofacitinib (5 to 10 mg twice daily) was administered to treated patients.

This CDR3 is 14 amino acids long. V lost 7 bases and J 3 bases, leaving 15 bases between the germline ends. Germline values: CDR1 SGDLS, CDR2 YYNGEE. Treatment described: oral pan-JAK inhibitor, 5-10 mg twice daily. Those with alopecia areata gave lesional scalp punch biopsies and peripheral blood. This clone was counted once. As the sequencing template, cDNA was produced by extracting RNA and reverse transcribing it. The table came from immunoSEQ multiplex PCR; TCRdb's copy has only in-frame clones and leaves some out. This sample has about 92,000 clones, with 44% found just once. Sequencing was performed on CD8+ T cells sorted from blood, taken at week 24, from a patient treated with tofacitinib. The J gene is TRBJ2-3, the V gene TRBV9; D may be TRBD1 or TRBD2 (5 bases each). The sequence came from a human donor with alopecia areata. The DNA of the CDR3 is TGTGCCAGCGCCGGGACCGGGGTGACAGATACGCAGTATTTT. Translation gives CASAGTGVTDTQYF.